Presented here are 29 T cell receptor beta chains from one specimen sequenced in a study of cytomegalovirus exposure and HLA in healthy donors. The PCR employed 60 Vbeta primers together with 13 Jbeta primers. Profiling relied on immunoSEQ multiplex PCR, and the TCRdb table lists in-frame clones only, not all of them. The table lists about 240,000 clones, about four fifths of them singletons, with around 5% in the top ten. The sequencing sample was made of PBMCs. These receptors originate from a woman aged 35 to 49 in good health and CMV-seropositive.

The chain employs TRBV10-3 and TRBJ1-4; no clear D gene. The CDR3 length is 16 residues. Germline V gene data show CDR1 as ENHRY and CDR2 as SYGVKD. Trimming removed 8 bases from V and 10 bases from J, with 26 bases in between. The CDR3 loop reads CAIALQRIPVDGKLFF. The CDR3 DNA reads as TGTGCCATCGCCCTTCAGAGGATCCCCGTTGACGGAAAACTGTTTTTT.

The chain is built from TRBV20-1 and TRBJ2-7; D ambiguous. The CDR3 covers 10 residues. V lost 6 bases and J lost 3, with 6 bases in between. Germline loops: CDR1 DFQATT, CDR2 SNEGSKA (reference sequence). CDR3 sequence reads: CSALSYEQYF. The CDR3 DNA follows: TGCAGTGCGCTAAGCTACGAGCAGTACTTC.

The rearrangement links TRBV28 to TRBJ1-2; no reliable D call. Trimming pared 5 bases from V and 5 bases from J, leaving 3 bases between. Per germline, CDR1 MDHEN and CDR2 SYDVKM. The CDR3 has 10 amino acids. CDR3 protein: CASSQYGYTF. DNA for the CDR3: TGTGCCAGCAGTCAATATGGCTACACCTTC.

This clone came up once. The CDR3 bases are TGCAGCGTTGAACGGACAGGGGGCAACGAGCAGTACTTC. This sequence encodes CSVERTGGNEQYF. The chain recombines TRBV29-1 with TRBJ2-7; 11 bases agree with TRBD1. Germline V CDR1 and CDR2: SQVTM, ANQGSEA. The CDR3 totals 13 residues. The V and J ends lost 2 bases and 5 bases, in that order; junction bases with no gene match: 2.

The chain is built from TRBV5-4 and TRBJ2-5, with 9 nucleotides matching TRBD1. The V segment lost 4 bases and the J segment 4 bases; nucleotides outside the gene matches: 5. Germline loops: CDR1 SGHNT, CDR2 YYREEE (reference sequence). The CDR3 has 14 residues. This CDR3 reads CASSRDRAVETQYF. CDR3 nucleotides: TGTGCCAGCAGCCGGGACAGGGCGGTAGAGACCCAGTACTTC.

The V and J genes are TRBV5-1 and TRBJ2-7, with 7 positions matching TRBD1. Germline-derived CDR1 and CDR2 are SGHRS and YFSETQ. The CDR3 covers 16 residues. The trim removed 5 bases at V and 3 bases at J, leaving 14 bases unmatched. For the CDR3, the DNA is TGCGCCAGCAGTGCCGCCGGTGGGACAGAAGGCTACGAGCAGTACTTC. This gives the protein CASSAAGGTEGYEQYF.

The chain joins TRBV9 to TRBJ2-7, with no clear D. V lost 4 bases, J lost 2 bases, and 16 bases lay in between. Looked up from germline, CDR1 is SGDLS and CDR2 is YYNGEE. The CDR3 is 15 residues long. The CDR3 is CASSPRGDSTYEQYF. For the CDR3, the DNA is TGTGCCAGCAGCCCCCGTGGAGACTCGACCTACGAGCAGTACTTC. Looking up the rest from reference TRBV9 and TRBJ2-7 gives the full variable domain: DSGVTQTPKHLITATGQRVTLRCSPRSGDLSVYWYQQSLDQGLQFLIQYYNGEERAKGNILERFSAQQFPDLHSELNLSSLELGDSALYFCASSPRGDSTYEQYFGPGTRLTVT.

This chain connects TRBV9 to TRBJ2-7; the match to TRBD2 covers 7 bases. The germline CDR1 and CDR2 sequences are SGDLS and YYNGEE. V shed 0 bases and J 4 bases; nucleotides not matched to a gene: 4. This CDR3 contains 14 residues. The CDR3 region is CASSVGGGRYEQYF. Here the CDR3 DNA reads TGTGCCAGCAGCGTAGGGGGAGGGCGGTACGAGCAGTACTTC.

V usage is TRBV25-1 and J usage is TRBJ1-1, with 7 bases aligning to TRBD1. Germline CDR1 reads MGHDK; CDR2 reads SYGVNS. The CDR3 is 18 residues long. V gave up 3 bases and J gave up 1 base; unmatched junction bases: 14. The CDR3 loop is CASSESFAGTASNTEAFF. CDR3 DNA sequence: TGTGCCAGCAGTGAGAGTTTTGCCGGGACAGCCTCGAACACTGAAGCTTTCTTT.

The V and J genes are TRBV5-5 and TRBJ2-2; 13 positions match TRBD2. Trimming at V came to 4 bases and at J to 8 bases, leaving 11 bases not matched to a gene. Germline V gene data show CDR1 as SGHKS and CDR2 as YYEKEE (reference sequence). CDR3 length equals 17 residues. Written as DNA, the CDR3 is TGTGCCAGCAGCCTGCAGACTAGCGGGGGGCCCCTTGGGGAGCTGTTTTTT. As protein: CASSLQTSGGPLGELFF.

The rearrangement links TRBV19 to TRBJ1-6; 7 bases match TRBD1. Germline trimming cut 4 bases from V and 5 bases from J; bases unmatched to any gene: 2. This CDR3 is built from 14 residues. Germline assignment: CDR1 LNHDA and CDR2 SQIVND (reference sequence). The CDR3 nucleotides read TGTGCCAGTAGTAATCAGGGGGATAATTCACCCCTCCACTTT. Translating gives CASSNQGDNSPLHF.

The rearrangement uses TRBV30 and TRBJ2-5; tentatively, D is TRBD2 (6 bases). Per germline, CDR1 GTSNPN and CDR2 SVGIG (reference sequence). The CDR3 totals 13 residues. Trimming shortened V by 0 bases and J by 5 bases, and 10 bases separated the two germline ends. CDR3 protein: CAWSVRGGETQYF. The DNA of the CDR3 is TGTGCCTGGAGTGTACGTGGGGGGGAGACCCAGTACTTC.

The table lists this clone with a few counts. The chain has TRBV19 and TRBJ1-5; TRBD1 is a possible D gene (6 bases). CDR1 is LNHDA, CDR2 SQIVND, per germline (reference sequence). Trimming removed 5 bases from V and 8 bases from J, with 10 bases in between. There are 12 residues in the CDR3. The CDR3 here is CASSYKGEPQHF. The CDR3 DNA reads as TGTGCCAGTAGTTATAAGGGGGAGCCCCAGCATTTT.

The chain joins TRBV7-3 to TRBJ2-1; 7 nucleotides line up with TRBD2. The CDR3 is 17 amino acids. The V gene end was trimmed by 5 bases and the J gene end by 6 bases; junction bases not matched to a gene: 16. CDR1 and CDR2 from the germline V gene are SGHTA and FQGTGA. CDR3 sequence reads: CASSPAPSGSPVNEQFF. In DNA, the CDR3 is TGTGCCAGCAGCCCCGCCCCTAGCGGCTCACCAGTCAATGAGCAGTTCTTC.

This clone was detected once. The chain links TRBV7-2 to TRBJ1-1; 7 bases are shared with TRBD1. Germline V gene lookup returns CDR1 SGHTA and CDR2 FQGNSA. After removal of 4 bases from V and 1 base from J, the junction contained 3 bases not matched to a gene. This CDR3 spans 14 amino acids. The CDR3 coding sequence is TGTGCCAGCAGCTCGGGACAGTCGAACACTGAAGCTTTCTTT. This translates into CASSSGQSNTEAFF. The variable domain in full, completed from reference TRBV7-2 and TRBJ1-1, reads GAGVSQSPSNKVTEKGKDVELRCDPISGHTALYWYRQSLGQGLEFLIYFQGNSAPDKSGLPSDRFSAERTGGSVSTLTIQRTQQEDSAVYLCASSSGQSNTEAFFGQGTRLTVV.

As for this clone: The same CDR3 also results from other DNA sequences found in this sample. Here the CDR3 DNA reads TGTGCCTGGAGTACGGGAGGGAACAATCAGCCCCAGCATTTT. It is translated as CAWSTGGNNQPQHF. The chain recombines TRBV30 with TRBJ1-5; no reliable D call. The germline V gene has CDR1 GTSNPN and CDR2 SVGIG (reference sequence). CDR3 length equals 14 residues. The germline V and J ends were trimmed by 2 bases and 3 bases, with 11 bases remaining between them. The variable domain in full, with the rest retrieved from reference TRBV30 and TRBJ1-5, is SQTIHQWPATLVQPVGSPLSLECTVEGTSNPNLYWYRQAAGRGLQLLFYSVGIGQISSEVPQNLSASRPQDRQFILSSKKLLLSDSGFYLCAWSTGGNNQPQHFGDGTRLSIL.

The chain has TRBV9 and TRBJ2-1; D may be TRBD1 (7 bases). This CDR3 region has 13 residues. Germline V gives CDR1 SGDLS, CDR2 YYNGEE. Deletions cut 6 bases from V and 6 bases from J, with 13 bases between. This CDR3 reads CASMGQGGNEQFF. The CDR3 region has the DNA TGTGCCAGCATGGGCCAGGGGGGCAATGAGCAGTTCTTC. Complete variable domain (other parts from reference TRBV9 and TRBJ2-1): DSGVTQTPKHLITATGQRVTLRCSPRSGDLSVYWYQQSLDQGLQFLIQYYNGEERAKGNILERFSAQQFPDLHSELNLSSLELGDSALYFCASMGQGGNEQFFGPGTRLTVL.

The genes are TRBV9 and TRBJ1-1; 10 positions agree with TRBD1. The CDR3 length is 15 residues. Germline V CDR1 and CDR2: SGDLS, YYNGEE. Trimming at V came to 3 bases and at J to 1 base, leaving 3 bases not matched to a gene. The CDR3, as DNA: TGTGCCAGCAGCGCACGGGACAGGGGGAACACTGAAGCTTTCTTT. Its translation is CASSARDRGNTEAFF. Full variable domain (outside the CDR3, taken from reference TRBV9 and TRBJ1-1): DSGVTQTPKHLITATGQRVTLRCSPRSGDLSVYWYQQSLDQGLQFLIQYYNGEERAKGNILERFSAQQFPDLHSELNLSSLELGDSALYFCASSARDRGNTEAFFGQGTRLTVV.

V gene TRBV19 combines with J gene TRBJ2-7; 9 positions agree with TRBD2. The CDR3 has 16 amino acids. Per germline, CDR1 LNHDA and CDR2 SQIVND (reference sequence). V lost 5 bases to trimming and J lost 5 bases; unmatched junction nucleotides: 13. This CDR3 is CASSRGLSGSWDEQYF. As DNA, the CDR3 is TGTGCCAGTAGTCGCGGCCTTAGCGGGAGTTGGGACGAGCAGTACTTC.

Written as DNA, the CDR3 is TGTGCCAGCAGACTCCGCGTCCGGTCCTACGAGCAGTACTTC. Its translation is CASRLRVRSYEQYF. V is TRBV5-8 and J is TRBJ2-7, with unresolved D. The CDR3 runs 14 residues. Germline CDR1 reads SGHTS; CDR2 reads YDEGEE. V lost 5 bases, J lost 1 base, and 13 bases lay in between.

This rearrangement joins TRBV10-3 to TRBJ1-2; possible D gene TRBD1, 6 bases. Trimming stripped 4 bases from V and 7 bases from J, with 13 bases between. This CDR3 comprises 13 residues. From germline, CDR1 is ENHRY and CDR2 SYGVKD. CDR3 protein: CAISGQGISGYTF. DNA for the CDR3: TGTGCCATCAGTGGGCAGGGGATAAGTGGCTACACCTTC.

The rearrangement links TRBV9 to TRBJ1-2; D might be TRBD1 (6 bases). V was clipped by 3 bases and J by 8 bases, with 14 bases between them. This CDR3 has 13 amino acids. From germline, CDR1 is SGDLS and CDR2 YYNGEE. The CDR3 region has the DNA TGTGCCAGCAGCGACGTACAGGGAAACGGCTACACCTTC. Amino acids: CASSDVQGNGYTF. Supplemented by reference TRBV9 and TRBJ1-2, the full variable domain reads DSGVTQTPKHLITATGQRVTLRCSPRSGDLSVYWYQQSLDQGLQFLIQYYNGEERAKGNILERFSAQQFPDLHSELNLSSLELGDSALYFCASSDVQGNGYTFGSGTRLTVV.

V is TRBV9 and J is TRBJ2-6; TRBD1 matches 8 bases. V lost 2 bases to trimming and J lost 1 base; unmatched junction nucleotides: 8. The CDR3 runs 18 residues. In germline, CDR1 is SGDLS, CDR2 YYNGEE. The DNA of the CDR3 is TGTGCCAGCAGCGTTGCTTCGGGACAGGCATCTGGGGCCAACGTCCTGACTTTC. This sequence encodes CASSVASGQASGANVLTF.

The chain carries TRBV10-3 and TRBJ1-2, with D possibly matching TRBD1 (6 bases). Germline values: CDR1 ENHRY, CDR2 SYGVKD. This CDR3 is 14 amino acids long. Trimming left V 4 bases short and J 0 bases short, with 9 bases between. The CDR3 here is CAISGRGTNYGYTF. For the CDR3, the DNA is TGTGCCATCAGTGGTAGGGGGACTAACTATGGCTACACCTTC.

The genes are TRBV10-1 and TRBJ1-1, with a possible D match to TRBD1 (6 bases). V dropped 2 bases and J dropped 5 bases, with 15 bases sitting between them. The V gene's germline CDR1 is WNHNN and CDR2 SYGVQD (reference sequence). The CDR3 runs 15 residues. CDR3 in DNA: TGCGCCAGCAGTGAGAGGGGGGGAAAGGTAACTGAAGCTTTCTTT. Translating it yields CASSERGGKVTEAFF.

The chain combines TRBV27 with TRBJ2-7; a weak D match, TRBD2 (5 bases). CDR1 is MNHEY, CDR2 SMNVEV, per germline (reference sequence). V was pared by 10 bases and J by 3 bases, with 28 bases between. There are 17 residues in the CDR3. The CDR3 DNA is TGTGCCAAAGAAAAACTACCCCCTCGGGGTGAGCGCTACGAGCAGTACTTC. Protein: CAKEKLPPRGERYEQYF.

The chain uses TRBV9 and TRBJ2-3, with 7 bases matching TRBD2. The CDR3 consists of 16 residues. Trimming at V came to 1 base and at J to 3 bases, leaving 8 bases not matched to a gene. In germline, CDR1 is SGDLS, CDR2 YYNGEE. CDR3 nucleotides: TGTGCCAGCAGCGTATTCCGTGGGGGGGGAACAGATACGCAGTATTTT. This encodes CASSVFRGGGTDTQYF.

This chain joins TRBV14 and TRBJ1-1, with 8 bases aligning to TRBD1. The CDR3 length is 15 residues. V dropped 4 bases and J dropped 5; count of bases not matched to a gene: 9. CDR1 is SGHDN and CDR2 is FVKESK in the germline V gene. Here the CDR3 DNA reads TGTGCCAGCAGCCCATCGGGACAGGCGACTACTGAAGCTTTCTTT. Its translation is CASSPSGQATTEAFF.

V gene TRBV7-2 combines with J gene TRBJ1-4; 8 bases line up with TRBD1. This CDR3 is built from 14 residues. CDR1 and CDR2 (germline): SGHTA, FQGNSA. V lost 5 bases, J lost 3 bases, and 2 bases stayed unmatched. The CDR3: CASSPDRANEKLFF. The CDR3 nucleotides are TGTGCCAGCAGCCCGGACAGGGCTAATGAAAAACTGTTTTTT.